Presented here are 10 T cell receptor beta chains from one specimen sequenced in a study of patients and donors after allogeneic stem cell transplantation. TCRdb called the RT-PCR reads again in MiXCR, with one record for every CDR3 protein. The sample has approximately 29,000 distinct CDR3 sequences, around 33% seen once. Material: blood, either unsorted or a sorted T cell fraction (not recorded which). The origin of the receptors is a human donor who was either an allogeneic HSCT recipient or a stem cell or donor lymphocyte infusion donor (not recorded which). It is not recorded whose cells these are; they may come from a transplant donor.

This clonotype came up many times. This chain uses TRBV7-2 with TRBJ1-5; tentative D call: TRBD1 (6 bases). The CDR3 spans 13 residues. Trimming pared 4 bases from V and 7 bases from J, leaving 11 bases between. Germline V CDR1 and CDR2: SGHTA, FQGNSA. As DNA, the CDR3 is TGTGCCAGCAGCTCGGACAGAGGCCAGCCCCAGCATTTT. Encoded protein: CASSSDRGQPQHF.

This clonotype was detected only a few times. The chain carries TRBV12-5 and TRBJ2-2; D unclear. The CDR3 extends over 14 amino acids. V lost 7 bases and J lost 0, with 9 bases in between. Germline values: CDR1 LGHNT, CDR2 FRNRAP. The CDR3 sequence is CASDNPPNTGELFF. CDR3 bases: TGTGCTAGTGACAATCCCCCGAACACCGGGGAGCTGTTTTTT. Full variable domain (outside the CDR3, taken from reference TRBV12-5 and TRBJ2-2): DARVTQTPRHKVTEMGQEVTMRCQPILGHNTVFWYRQTMMQGLELLAYFRNRAPLDDSGMPKDRFSAEMPDATLATLKIQPSEPRDSAVYFCASDNPPNTGELFFGEGSRLTVL.

V and J are TRBV12-3 or TRBV12-4 and TRBJ2-1, with 14 bases that match TRBD2. The CDR3 length is 15 residues. Trimming cost V 6 bases and J 9 bases; bases outside gene matches: 7. The CDR3: CASSPGTSGRAEQFF. CDR3 in DNA: TGTGCCAGCAGCCCCGGGACTAGCGGGAGAGCTGAGCAGTTCTTC.

The chain is built from TRBV29-1 and TRBJ2-1, with 10 bases identical to TRBD2. J gave up 15 bases and V 5 bases, and 10 bases lay outside the gene matches. The CDR3 is made up of 12 amino acids. Per the germline V gene, CDR1 is SQVTM and CDR2 is ANQGSEA. For the CDR3, the DNA is TGCAGCGTTCTTGGGACTAGCGATCTCCGGTTCTTC. This translates into CSVLGTSDLRFF.

This rearrangement joins TRBV13 to TRBJ1-1; 7 positions agree with TRBD1. This CDR3 contains 15 residues. Germline V gene data show CDR1 as PRHDT and CDR2 as FYEKMQ (reference sequence). V was pared by 5 bases and J by 1 base, with 7 bases of the junction left unmatched. CDR3 in DNA: TGTGCCAGCAGCCCGCTGACAGGGAGGAACACTGAAGCTTTCTTT. It translates to CASSPLTGRNTEAFF.

V is TRBV12-5 and J is TRBJ1-5; D is unresolved. Germline V gene sequence: CDR1 LGHNT, CDR2 FRNRAP. Trimming took off 7 bases at V and 2 bases at J, with 9 bases between the two ends. This CDR3 has 13 amino acids. CDR3 loop: CASVHGGNQPQHF. In DNA, the CDR3 is TGTGCTAGTGTTCATGGGGGCAATCAGCCCCAGCATTTT.

This chain connects TRBV6-2 or TRBV6-3 to TRBJ2-5; TRBD2 matches 11 bases. The V gene end was trimmed by 7 bases and the J gene end by 0 bases; junction bases not matched to a gene: 7. The CDR3 totals 16 residues. In germline, CDR1 is MNHEY, CDR2 SVGEGT. In DNA form, the CDR3 reads TGTGCCAGCACGAGTCCTAGCGGGGGGTACCAAGAGACCCAGTACTTC. This gives the protein CASTSPSGGYQETQYF.

This clonotype was observed a few times. CDR3 sequence reads: CASSQDLGTDTQYF. The CDR3 nucleotides are TGCGCCAGCAGCCAGGACCTGGGGACAGATACGCAGTATTTT. The rearrangement joins TRBV4-3 to TRBJ2-3; no definite D call. V lost 3 bases and J lost 3, with 10 bases in between. Germline V gives CDR1 LGHNA, CDR2 YSLEER. The CDR3 totals 14 residues.

The chain couples TRBV18 to TRBJ1-4; D remains unclear. This CDR3 is built from 16 residues. Trimming took off 4 bases at V and 3 bases at J, with 15 bases between the two ends. Per germline, CDR1 KGHSH and CDR2 LQKENI. CDR3 protein: CASSQRRGKSNEKLFF. The CDR3 DNA reads TGTGCCAGCTCACAAAGAAGAGGGAAATCTAATGAAAAACTGTTTTTT.

The V and J genes are TRBV10-1 and TRBJ2-3; D is perhaps TRBD1 (6 bases). Germline CDR1 reads WNHNN; CDR2 reads SYGVQD (reference sequence). V was shortened by 7 bases and J by 2 bases, with 10 bases between the two germline ends. The CDR3 consists of 13 residues. CDR3 sequence reads: CASKGHNTDTQYF. For the CDR3, the DNA is TGCGCCAGCAAGGGACACAACACAGATACGCAGTATTTT.